This T cell receptor beta chain is drawn from a study of blood T cell repertoires in COVID-19 (dated by TCRdb to 2019 to 2021). For the study in its entirety: Samples from collaborators originated in the United States, Italy and Spain and spanned both the acute and convalescent phases of COVID-19. The material from the prospective study consisted of cDNA or gDNA derived from T cells, B-cell-depleted T cells, or PBMCs. Deeply sampled blood TCRbeta repertoires from subjects exposed to, actively infected with, or recovered from COVID-19 were included in the dataset. The repertoires were released in a freely available public database intended as a resource for research on the immune response to SARS-CoV-2. Samples were obtained from the ongoing ImmuneRACE study (first 160 participants) and from about 1,300 subjects provided by 6 global collaborators. The sample metadata nearly always contained a de-identified subject ID, COVID-19 status, age in years and sex. Where available, HLA class I and class II types were taken from metadata supplied by the sample provider and were not determined by assay-based typing. On the study overall, not on this receptor specifically: The amount of clinical and demographic metadata varied by source and participant and was provided uncurated.

CDR1 and CDR2 are drawn from the germline V gene: MDHEN, SYDVKM. Its CDR3 holds 15 amino acids, cysteine through phenylalanine. Left in the record is the CDR3 DNA by itself, 45 bases read in frame from the first base. The germline V end is reduced by 2 bases and the J end by 3 bases; junction bases left unmatched: 4. The immunoSEQ Assay, a bias-controlled multiplex PCR, was used to amplify TCRbeta CDR3 regions from genomic DNA. The paper's processing steps were these. Within the assay, amplification of reference gene primers was used to estimate how many nucleated cells each sample contained. To quantify the absolute abundance of each unique TCRbeta CDR3 rearrangement, sequence reads were collapsed and filtered. Productive Simpson clonality was computed per sample as the square root of Simpson's diversity index over productive rearrangements. TCRdb stores this immuneACCESS table with in-frame sequences only. Part of the clones is absent; in the studies checked, under half of the shortfall reflects unresolved V genes, and no reason is known for the rest. The V and J calls and clone size come from that table; D and trimming were worked out from the DNA. The sample table records under 300,000 clones; roughly nine tenths of these occur just once. The top ten constitute about 6.9% of the sample.

Note on this clone: The antigen this receptor binds is unknown. Nothing much larger sits one base from this clone, and base qualities are not available.

Participants in the prospective study were aged roughly 18 to 90 years, lived in 20 to 30 United States geographic areas, and enrolled through a virtual design. In the prospective study, participants were assigned to cohorts based on the clinical history participants reported in a screening survey and a study questionnaire. In the prospective study, whole blood, serum and a nasopharyngeal or oropharyngeal swab were collected from each participant by mobile phlebotomists. Prospective study participants could optionally give additional blood draws and questionnaires over a roughly two-month period. Blood samples from the prospective study were shipped frozen or at room temperature prior to DNA extraction.

The chain is encoded by TRBV28 joined to TRBJ2-4; TRBD1 matches 7 bases in the middle. Source material: PBMCs or T cells enriched from blood (not recorded which). This clonotype was obtained from a woman aged 25 to 45 with acute COVID-19. The CDR3 reads CASSLRDSGKNIQYF. DNA sequence: TGTGCCAGCAGTTTAAGGGACAGTGGCAAAAACATTCAGTACTTC.